This TCR beta chain appears in the sequencing data of a study of T cell responses to AZD1222 COVID-19 vaccine. Study-level findings and limits: Two AZD1222 administrations were followed by greater Spike-specific TCR breadth and depth.

The germline gives CDR1 SGHRS, CDR2 YFSETQ. Unmatched junction bases numbered 7, after V lost 4 bases and J lost 2 bases. This CDR3 is 15 amino acids long. Note on this clone: The antigen is unknown.

Data came from immunoSEQ multiplex PCR; TCRdb stores just in-frame clones and leaves some out. This sample has approximately 120,000 clones; about nine tenths occur once, and the top ten carry around 4.8%. The V gene is TRBV5-1, the J gene TRBJ2-3, with 7 bases that match TRBD2. The input for sequencing was peripheral blood, taken on day 0 of AZD1222 vaccination. This receptor was identified in an adult in good health. In DNA form, the CDR3 reads TGCGCCAGCAGCCTAAGACTAGCCGCCACAGATACGCAGTATTTT. Protein product: CASSLRLAATDTQYF.